This T cell receptor beta chain stems from a study of molecular identifiers for immune sequencing clone quantification. V dropped 8 bases and J dropped 3 bases, with 16 bases sitting between them. CDR3 size: 14 residues. This clonotype was seen many times. The use of previously described methods and listed TCR primers produced the bulk TCR libraries. A single record per CDR3 protein comes from TCRdb applying MiXCR to the PCR reads. The data contain about 640,000 distinct CDR3 sequences, 20% of them singletons. From about 21,000 to 970,000 sorted cells, naive CD8 libraries were generated with 10%, 30% or 50% RNA. A CD8+CD4-CCR7+CD45RA+ gate was used to sort naive CD8 T cells.

The chain has TRBV12-3 or TRBV12-4 and TRBJ2-5; weak D call: TRBD1 (6 bases). Sequenced input: naive CD8+ T cells from blood, with Jurkat cell RNA spiked in. Subset given: FACS-sorted CD8+CD4-CCR7+CD45RA+ naive T cells. This sequence was found in a human donor in good health. Some libraries in this study had Jurkat cell RNA spiked in. The CDR3 sequence: CASGLTGKEETQYF. Here the CDR3 DNA reads TGTGCCAGCGGACTCACAGGGAAGGAAGAGACCCAGTACTTC.